The clone carrying this TCR beta chain was seen once. Its antigen is not identified. The sample originates from a study of shared clonotypes between healthy human individuals. The study's findings and limits: Incomplete sequencing of sorted subsets was indicated by rarefaction despite large depth. Clonotype sharing among donors was expected to depend on sequencing depth.

The healthy adult donors were HIV-negative and reported no recent acute infections or vaccinations. Using immunoSEQ multiplex PCR, the repertoire was profiled, and TCRdb retains in-frame clones only, with some absent. The sample yields about 2.4 million clones, more than 85% seen once. The source of this sequence is a man between 18 and 35 years old in good health. Some clones in this sample may be carry-over from other donors' samples. Sequenced: naive CD4+ T cells from PBMCs. Documented subset: CD45RA+ positively selected.

The DNA for the CDR3 is TGTGCCAGCTTGGGGACAGTCTTCACCTACGAGCAGTACTTC. Translating gives CASLGTVFTYEQYF. This sequence joins TRBV28 and TRBJ2-7; the match to TRBD1 covers 7 bases. Germline V gene sequence: CDR1 MDHEN, CDR2 SYDVKM. There are 14 residues in the CDR3. After removal of 8 bases from V and 2 bases from J, the junction contained 9 bases not matched to a gene.